This entry is about one T cell receptor beta chain. This specimen belongs to a study of blood T cell repertoires in COVID-19. Study context: The United States, Italy and Spain were the sources of the acute and convalescent COVID-19 samples.

This CDR3 spans 13 amino acids. Authors' data handling: Amplification of reference gene primers was used by the study to estimate nucleated cell counts. The repertoire was sequenced with immunoSEQ multiplex PCR; TCRdb's copy has only in-frame clones and lacks some. D and trimming were read from the DNA, whereas the V and J calls and clone size are those reported in that table. The table includes roughly 79,000 clones, about 90% detected once. The sequence was obtained from a man in his fifties with active COVID-19. Source material: peripheral blood. The V gene is TRBV1, the J gene TRBJ2-1; the table calls TRBD2, which could not be checked here. TRBV1 is shown as a pseudogene. This CDR3 reads CTGMGRGYHEQFF. DNA for the CDR3: TGCACCGGGATGGGGAGAGGGTACCATGAGCAGTTCTTC.